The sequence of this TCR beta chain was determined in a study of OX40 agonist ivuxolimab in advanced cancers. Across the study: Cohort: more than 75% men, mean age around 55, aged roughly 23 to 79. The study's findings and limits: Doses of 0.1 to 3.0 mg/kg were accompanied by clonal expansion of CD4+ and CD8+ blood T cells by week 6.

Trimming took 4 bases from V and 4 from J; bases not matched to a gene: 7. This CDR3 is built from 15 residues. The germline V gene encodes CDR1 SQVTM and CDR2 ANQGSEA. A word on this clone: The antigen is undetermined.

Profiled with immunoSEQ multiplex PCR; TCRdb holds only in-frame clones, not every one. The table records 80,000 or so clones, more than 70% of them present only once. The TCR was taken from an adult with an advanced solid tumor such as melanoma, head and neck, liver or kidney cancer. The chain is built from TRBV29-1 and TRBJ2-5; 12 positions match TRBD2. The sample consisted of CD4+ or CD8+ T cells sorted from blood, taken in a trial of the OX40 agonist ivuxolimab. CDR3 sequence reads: CSVGLAGVSAETQYF. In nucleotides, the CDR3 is TGCAGCGTTGGACTAGCGGGAGTTTCGGCAGAGACCCAGTACTTC.